This TCR beta chain was recovered during a study of blood T cell repertoires in COVID-19. Study in general: Material from acute and convalescent COVID-19 was sourced from the United States, Italy and Spain. Sample material is recorded as cDNA or gDNA derived from T cells, B-cell-depleted T cells, or PBMCs.

In the original analysis: For nucleated cells, counts were estimated from reference gene primer amplification. Sequencing used immunoSEQ multiplex PCR; TCRdb keeps in-frame clones, though not all of them. V and J calls and clone size come straight from that table; D and trimming were deduced from the DNA. In the table there are 150,000 or so clones, roughly four fifths of which are singletons. This clone has only one observation. This CDR3 contains 14 residues. V trimming: 7 bases; J trimming: 1 base; junction bases outside the gene matches: 4. Germline V gene sequence: CDR1 LNHDA, CDR2 SQIVND (reference sequence).

V is TRBV19 and J is TRBJ1-3; 7 positions agree with TRBD1. This TCR came from a human donor in a cohort sampled during active COVID-19. What was sequenced was peripheral blood. The DNA for the CDR3 is TGTGCCAGTACTCCGGACAGGTCTGGAAACACCATATATTTT. It is translated as CASTPDRSGNTIYF.